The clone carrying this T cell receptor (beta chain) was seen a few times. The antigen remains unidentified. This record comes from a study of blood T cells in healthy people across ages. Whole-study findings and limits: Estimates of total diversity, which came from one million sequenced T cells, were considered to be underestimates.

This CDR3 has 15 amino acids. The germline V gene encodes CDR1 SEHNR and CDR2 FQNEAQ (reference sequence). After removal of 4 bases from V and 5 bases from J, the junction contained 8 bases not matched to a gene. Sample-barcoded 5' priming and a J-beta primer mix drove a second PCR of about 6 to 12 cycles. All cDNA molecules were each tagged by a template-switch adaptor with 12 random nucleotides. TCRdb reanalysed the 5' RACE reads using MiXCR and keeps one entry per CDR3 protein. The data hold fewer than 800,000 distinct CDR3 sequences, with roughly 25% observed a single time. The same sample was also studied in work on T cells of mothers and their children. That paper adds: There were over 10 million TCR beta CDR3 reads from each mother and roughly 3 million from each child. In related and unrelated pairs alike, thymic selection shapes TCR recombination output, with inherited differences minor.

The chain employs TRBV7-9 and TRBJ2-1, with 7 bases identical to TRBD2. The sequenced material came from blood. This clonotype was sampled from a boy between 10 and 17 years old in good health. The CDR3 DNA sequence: TGTGCCAGCAGCTCGAGCGGGGAGGCGCACAATGAGCAGTTCTTC. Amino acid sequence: CASSSSGEAHNEQFF.